The 22 T cell receptor beta chains presented below share a single source sample, sequenced in a study of siplizumab effects on memory and regulatory T cells. Clones were read by immunoSEQ multiplex PCR, and TCRdb kept only the in-frame ones, dropping some. The sample yields some 64,000 clones, around 80% seen once. The sequenced sample consisted of memory CD4+ T cells sorted from blood. The receptors here all came from a human donor in good health.

The V and J genes are TRBV4-2 and TRBJ2-7; 8 bases agree with TRBD2. J was trimmed by 7 bases and V by 1 base; bases with no gene match: 12. The germline CDR1 and CDR2 sequences are LGHNA and YNFKEQ. The CDR3 runs to 16 residues. As DNA, the CDR3 is TGTGCCAGCAGCCAAGTCGGGGGGGGCGATAATAGAGAGCAGTACTTC. It is translated as CASSQVGGGDNREQYF.

The gene calls are TRBV5-1 and TRBJ1-6; D unresolved. Trimming removed 3 bases at V and 10 bases at J, with 17 bases between. The CDR3 consists of 15 residues. The V gene's germline CDR1 is SGHRS and CDR2 YFSETQ. This CDR3 reads CASSWTGEEGSPLHF. CDR3 nucleotide sequence: TGCGCCAGCAGCTGGACCGGGGAGGAAGGGTCACCCCTCCACTTT. The full variable domain, its missing parts supplied by reference TRBV5-1 and TRBJ1-6, is KAGVTQTPRYLIKTRGQQVTLSCSPISGHRSVSWYQQTPGQGLQFLFEYFSETQRNKGNFPGRFSGRQFSNSRSEMNVSTLELGDSALYLCASSWTGEEGSPLHFGNGTRLTVT.

This clone came up a few times. This chain uses TRBV11-2 with TRBJ2-1; 7 bases align to TRBD2. The CDR3 is 15 residues long. Germline loops: CDR1 SGHAT, CDR2 FQNNGV. The V segment lost 1 base and the J segment 1 base; nucleotides outside the gene matches: 1. CDR3 bases: TGTGCCAGCAGCTTAGCGGGGGGTTCCTACAATGAGCAGTTCTTC. This codes for CASSLAGGSYNEQFF. Using reference TRBV11-2 and TRBJ2-1 for the parts outside the CDR3, the full variable domain is EAGVAQSPRYKIIEKRQSVAFWCNPISGHATLYWYQQILGQGPKLLIQFQNNGVVDDSQLPKDRFSAERLKGVDSTLKIQPAKLEDSAVYLCASSLAGGSYNEQFFGPGTRLTVL.

This chain uses TRBV5-1 with TRBJ2-5; D uncertain. The CDR3 is 12 amino acids. Deletions cut 7 bases from V and 0 bases from J, with 7 bases between. Per germline, CDR1 SGHRS and CDR2 YFSETQ. CDR3 residues: CASSQYQETQYF. CDR3 sequence (DNA): TGCGCCAGCTCGCAGTACCAAGAGACCCAGTACTTC.

V is TRBV6-1 and J is TRBJ1-6; D is ambiguous. V was cut by 4 bases and J by 7 bases, with 8 bases left in between. The CDR3 runs 13 residues. Germline CDR1 is MNHNS and CDR2 is SASEGT. CDR3 sequence (DNA): TGTGCCAGCAGTGCAGGAGGCAATTCACCCCTCCACTTT. This gives the protein CASSAGGNSPLHF.

This clone was recorded a few times. The chain employs TRBV6-6 and TRBJ2-7; 7 nucleotides match TRBD1. J was trimmed by 1 base and V by 7 bases; bases with no gene match: 7. Germline-derived CDR1 and CDR2 are MNHNY and SVGAGI (reference sequence). The length of the CDR3 is 14 residues. CDR3 loop: CASNPGTVSYEQYF. The CDR3 nucleotides are TGTGCCAGCAATCCCGGGACAGTGTCCTACGAGCAGTACTTC.

The table lists this clone with a few counts. The rearrangement links TRBV11-2 to TRBJ1-6, with TRBD1 matching 10 bases. V was pared by 3 bases and J by 10 bases, with 6 bases of the junction left unmatched. Germline loops: CDR1 SGHAT, CDR2 FQNNGV. There are 15 residues in the CDR3. The CDR3 region has the DNA TGTGCCAGCAGCTTCAGGACAGGGGGGGAATCACCCCTCCACTTT. Translated: CASSFRTGGESPLHF.

The chain is built from TRBV7-3 and TRBJ2-5, with D perhaps matching TRBD2 (5 bases). The CDR3 contains 12 residues. Germline CDR1 SGHTA, CDR2 FQGTGA. V shed 2 bases and J shed 5 bases, with 6 bases lying between them. The CDR3 reads CASSLSGETQYF. CDR3 DNA: TGTGCCAGCAGCTTATCGGGGGAGACCCAGTACTTC.

This clone was found a few times. This rearrangement joins TRBV29-1 to TRBJ2-3; 11 positions match TRBD2. Germline lookup yields CDR1 SQVTM and CDR2 ANQGSEA. V gave up 5 bases and J gave up 9 bases; unmatched junction bases: 13. There are 15 residues in the CDR3. CDR3 DNA: TGCAGCGTTTCCTTGACTAGCGGGGACCTTGGGACGCAGTATTTT. Its translation: CSVSLTSGDLGTQYF.

The gene calls are TRBV7-2 and TRBJ1-5; TRBD1 agrees at 10 bases. The V segment lost 4 bases and the J segment 6 bases; nucleotides outside the gene matches: 6. The CDR3 has 15 residues. The germline gives CDR1 SGHTA, CDR2 FQGNSA. CDR3 DNA sequence: TGTGCCAGCAGCTACGGACAGGGGGGTGGTCAGCCCCAGCATTTT. It encodes CASSYGQGGGQPQHF.

The V and J genes are TRBV5-1 and TRBJ2-5; the match to TRBD2 covers 9 bases. V lost 5 bases, J lost 5 bases, and 13 bases stayed unmatched. Germline CDR1 SGHRS, CDR2 YFSETQ. The CDR3 covers 16 residues. CDR3: CASSGSGGTWGETQYF. The CDR3 nucleotides are TGCGCCAGCAGTGGTAGCGGGGGCACCTGGGGGGAGACCCAGTACTTC.

This chain connects TRBV14 to TRBJ2-1, with 8 nucleotides matching TRBD1. The CDR3 has 15 amino acids. From germline, CDR1 is SGHDN and CDR2 FVKESK. V was clipped by 0 bases and J by 7 bases; unmatched bases: 5. CDR3 sequence reads: CASSQDRGQSNEQFF. The CDR3 coding sequence is TGTGCCAGCAGCCAAGACAGGGGGCAATCGAATGAGCAGTTCTTC. Based on the CDR3 plus reference TRBV14 and TRBJ2-1, the full variable domain is EAGVTQFPSHSVIEKGQTVTLRCDPISGHDNLYWYRRVMGKEIKFLLHFVKESKQDESGMPNNRFLAERTGGTYSTLKVQPAELEDSGVYFCASSQDRGQSNEQFFGPGTRLTVL.

The J gene is TRBJ2-4, the V gene TRBV10-3; 8 positions match TRBD2. Unmatched junction bases numbered 7, after V lost 6 bases and J lost 3 bases. The length of the CDR3 is 15 residues. Germline V gene lookup returns CDR1 ENHRY and CDR2 SYGVKD. This CDR3 reads CAISGGALGKNIQYF. The CDR3, as DNA: TGTGCCATCAGCGGGGGGGCCTTGGGCAAAAACATTCAGTACTTC.

The rearrangement joins TRBV5-1 to TRBJ2-2; no clear D. The V end lost 0 bases, the J end lost 0 bases, and 6 bases lay between the germline ends. The CDR3 loop spans 15 amino acids. Germline CDR1 reads SGHRS; CDR2 reads YFSETQ. The chain's CDR3 is CASSLAMSNTGELFF. The DNA of the CDR3 is TGCGCCAGCAGCTTGGCTATGTCGAACACCGGGGAGCTGTTTTTT.

The chain employs TRBV4-3 and TRBJ2-1, with TRBD2 identical over 12 bases. Germline V gene data show CDR1 as LGHNA and CDR2 as YSLEER. V trimming: 2 bases; J trimming: 8 bases; junction bases outside the gene matches: 7. The CDR3 is made up of 16 amino acids. CDR3 residues: CASSQNLAGGPDEQFF. The DNA for the CDR3 is TGCGCCAGCAGCCAAAATCTAGCGGGGGGGCCGGATGAGCAGTTCTTC.

The chain couples TRBV10-3 to TRBJ1-1; D gene unclear. This CDR3 has 14 amino acids. V shed 6 bases and J shed 0 bases, with 11 bases lying between them. Germline-derived CDR1 and CDR2 are ENHRY and SYGVKD. The chain's CDR3 is CAIRKTAVNTEAFF. The CDR3 bases are TGTGCCATCAGGAAAACCGCGGTGAACACTGAAGCTTTCTTT.

The sample holds a few counts of this clone. This chain joins TRBV4-2 and TRBJ1-6; TRBD1 matches 7 bases. Germline V gene sequence: CDR1 LGHNA, CDR2 YNFKEQ. V shed 5 bases and J 4 bases; nucleotides not matched to a gene: 17. The CDR3 is 19 amino acids. CDR3 DNA sequence: TGTGCCAGCAGCTCCTCCGGCCAGGGGGGAACGGGGTATAATTCACCCCTCCACTTT. Its protein is CASSSSGQGGTGYNSPLHF.

The V gene is TRBV5-1, the J gene TRBJ2-1; tentative D call: TRBD1 (5 bases). The ends were cut back, 9 bases at V and 9 bases at J, with 13 bases in the middle. Germline V gene sequence: CDR1 SGHRS, CDR2 YFSETQ. The CDR3 is made up of 11 amino acids. The DNA of the CDR3 is TGCGCCACCCGGGCCCAGGGTGAGCAGTTCTTC. This codes for CATRAQGEQFF. The full variable domain, in which reference TRBV5-1 and TRBJ2-1 provide the parts outside the CDR3, is KAGVTQTPRYLIKTRGQQVTLSCSPISGHRSVSWYQQTPGQGLQFLFEYFSETQRNKGNFPGRFSGRQFSNSRSEMNVSTLELGDSALYLCATRAQGEQFFGPGTRLTVL.

The count of this clone is one. The chain is built from TRBV7-3 and TRBJ2-2; D call uncertain. The V end was cut by 1 base, the J end by 3 bases, with 0 bases between. In germline, CDR1 is SGHTA, CDR2 FQGTGA. The CDR3 is 12 amino acids. CDR3 loop: CASSLNTGELFF. CDR3 nucleotides: TGTGCCAGCAGCTTAAACACCGGGGAGCTGTTTTTT.

The chain joins TRBV2 to TRBJ1-5, with D possibly matching TRBD1 (5 bases). The CDR3 spans 15 residues. V lost 0 bases and J lost 7, with 13 bases in between. CDR1 and CDR2 from the germline V gene are SNHLY and FYNNEI. The CDR3 DNA is TGTGCCAGCAGTGAAGCGGGTGGAGGGGCACAGCCCCAGCATTTT. It translates to CASSEAGGGAQPQHF.

J is TRBJ2-7 and V is TRBV5-6; D ambiguous. CDR1 and CDR2 from the germline V gene are SGHDT and YYEEEE. V was shortened by 5 bases and J by 1 base, with 7 bases between the two germline ends. This CDR3 is 12 amino acids long. The CDR3 loop is CASRGISYEQYF. The CDR3 region has the DNA TGTGCCAGCAGGGGGATTTCCTACGAGCAGTACTTC.

The V and J genes are TRBV5-4 and TRBJ1-1, with D uncertain. Looked up from germline, CDR1 is SGHNT and CDR2 is YYREEE (reference sequence). This CDR3 comprises 13 residues. Trimming removed 2 bases at V and 1 base at J, with 6 bases between. CDR3 sequence (DNA): TGTGCCAGCAGCTTACCGGGGAACACTGAAGCTTTCTTT. This gives the protein CASSLPGNTEAFF.